This T cell receptor (beta chain) came from a study of shared clonotypes between healthy human individuals. Study-wide points: Among the subsets, naive ones generally showed larger estimated richness than memory ones.

Comments on this clone: Its antigen is unknown.

Assay execution proceeded at the deep level. It was 150 to 200 ng DNA, about 30,000 T cell genomes, that sorted-subset replicate PCRs used. Assay used: immunoSEQ multiplex PCR; TCRdb lists only in-frame clones, some missing. The profile shows about 1.4 million clones, about 96% of them singletons. The germline gives CDR1 SGHNT, CDR2 YYREEE (reference sequence). This CDR3 contains 14 residues. The V end was cut by 0 bases, the J end by 5 bases, with 9 bases between. Sequencing input: naive CD4+ T cells sorted from blood. Subset described: CD45RA+ positively selected. The sequence was obtained from a man aged 25-45 years in good health. The J gene is TRBJ1-5, the V gene TRBV5-4; D ambiguous. CDR3 residues: CASSLEGSHQPQHF. The CDR3 DNA reads TGTGCCAGCAGCTTGGAGGGAAGCCATCAGCCCCAGCATTTT.